This T cell receptor (beta chain) was obtained from a study of cytomegalovirus exposure and HLA in healthy donors. Germline values: CDR1 MNHEY, CDR2 SMNVEV (reference sequence). Trimming removed 6 bases from V and 5 bases from J; junction bases left unmatched: 9. CDR3 length: 14 residues. TCRdb's table, derived via immunoSEQ multiplex PCR, lists solely in-frame clones and lacks some. The table has some 130,000 clones, approximately 84% seen once; the top ten hold roughly 29%. The clonotype comes from a young man in good health and CMV-seropositive. The chain employs TRBV27 and TRBJ1-2, with 7 bases fitting TRBD1. Sequencing input: PBMCs. In DNA form, the CDR3 reads TGTGCCAGCAGGAATCGGGGACAGCTATATGGCTACACCTTC. Protein: CASRNRGQLYGYTF.